These 20 T cell receptor beta chains came from one sample sequenced in a study of CXCR3-negative and CXCR3-positive naive CD8 T cells. Through 5' RACE with UMI labels, the TRB cDNA libraries were prepared. Following a re-call of the 5' RACE reads, TCRdb has one entry per CDR3 protein and lacks DNA. This repertoire includes under 75,000 distinct CDR3 sequences. No cognate antigen is known for these TCRs. Study results and limitations: CXCR3-negative naive cells had less hydrophobic TRB CDR3s than did CXCR3-positive naive cells.

Sequencing used naive CXCR3+ CD8+ T cells from blood. Subset specified: CD45RO-CCR7+CD27+CD95- naive CD8+ T cells expressing CXCR3 (TNR3+). The source is a human donor in good health. Some clones in this sample may be carry-over from other donors' samples.

The genes are TRBV5-8 and TRBJ2-1; TCRdb picks TRBD2, but there is no DNA to check that call. Germline V gene sequence: CDR1 SGHTS, CDR2 YDEGEE. The CDR3 spans 17 residues. The CDR3 reads CASSWGIGGGHNNEQFF.

The J gene is TRBJ2-7, the V gene TRBV27. This CDR3 comprises 11 residues. Germline loops: CDR1 MNHEY, CDR2 SMNVEV (reference sequence). This CDR3 reads CASKGPYEQYF.

V is TRBV7-2 and J is TRBJ2-7; TCRdb's assignment of TRBD2 cannot be checked, as there is no DNA. Germline V gives CDR1 SGHTA, CDR2 FQGNSA. The CDR3 has 17 amino acids. The CDR3 spells CASSPTGLAGDPYEQYF.

The chain combines TRBV6-5 with TRBJ2-7; TCRdb selects TRBD1, and the lack of DNA leaves this call unchecked. The CDR3 totals 15 residues. Germline lookup yields CDR1 MNHEY and CDR2 SVGAGI. CDR3 sequence: CASRSQGSSSYEQYF.

The gene calls are TRBV27 and TRBJ2-7. CDR3 length: 13 amino acids. Germline loops: CDR1 MNHEY, CDR2 SMNVEV (reference sequence). This CDR3 reads CASSKGSSYEQYF.

This rearrangement joins TRBV20-1 to TRBJ2-5; the TRBD1 assignment by TCRdb is unverifiable without DNA. Per germline, CDR1 DFQATT and CDR2 SNEGSKA (reference sequence). CDR3 length: 15 residues. CDR3 region: CSASETFTGEETQYF.

The chain recombines TRBV4-3 with TRBJ2-3; TCRdb gives TRBD1 as the D gene, but with no DNA this cannot be confirmed. Per the germline V gene, CDR1 is LGHNA and CDR2 is YSLEER. This CDR3 has 16 residues. CDR3 loop: CASSRQRGDLTDTQYF.

The chain employs TRBV4-3 and TRBJ1-2. Germline CDR1 and CDR2: LGHNA and YSLEER. This CDR3 is 17 amino acids long. CDR3 sequence: CASSQDLGATTNYGYTF.

V usage is TRBV9 and J usage is TRBJ2-1; no DNA is available, so the TRBD1 call from TCRdb remains unchecked. Looked up from germline, CDR1 is SGDLS and CDR2 is YYNGEE. This CDR3 has 16 amino acids. The CDR3 sequence is CASSPLMAGQDNEQFF.

The V call is TRBV4-3, the J call TRBJ1-1. This CDR3 spans 15 amino acids. Germline assignment: CDR1 LGHNA and CDR2 YSLEER. The CDR3 loop is CASSQGEGPNTEAFF.

The chain recombines TRBV5-4 with TRBJ2-3; TCRdb returns TRBD1, unconfirmable since there is no DNA. CDR3 length: 16 residues. Germline CDR1 is SGHNT and CDR2 is YYREEE (reference sequence). CDR3 protein: CASSSLGAGPTDTQYF.

The chain recombines TRBV6-9 with TRBJ2-7; the TRBD2 assignment by TCRdb is unverifiable without DNA. The CDR3 loop spans 16 amino acids. The germline gives CDR1 MNHGY, CDR2 SVAAGI. This CDR3 is CASTPTRVRDSYEQYF.

This chain uses TRBV12-3 or TRBV12-4 with TRBJ2-1; TCRdb's D call, TRBD1, is unchecked because there is no DNA. The length of the CDR3 is 12 residues. CDR3 sequence reads: CASSPGPNEQFF.

J is TRBJ2-5 and V is TRBV9; the D gene TCRdb calls, TRBD2, cannot be checked with no DNA. The CDR3 totals 15 residues. The germline V gene has CDR1 SGDLS and CDR2 YYNGEE. The chain's CDR3 is CASTGGSGSQETQYF.

The chain links TRBV29-1 to TRBJ2-2. The CDR3 runs 13 residues. Germline V gives CDR1 SQVTM, CDR2 ANQGSEA. The CDR3 here is CSVEQADTGELFF.

This chain links TRBV7-3 with TRBJ2-1. Germline CDR1 is SGHTA and CDR2 is FQGTGA. The CDR3 totals 13 residues. The CDR3: CASRPSSYNEQFF.

The chain couples TRBV11-2 to TRBJ2-1; TCRdb's assignment of TRBD2 cannot be checked, as there is no DNA. The CDR3 length is 17 residues. Germline loops: CDR1 SGHAT, CDR2 FQNNGV. The CDR3 reads CASSLGVLSGGKNEQFF. Looking up the rest from reference TRBV11-2 and TRBJ2-1 gives the full variable domain: EAGVAQSPRYKIIEKRQSVAFWCNPISGHATLYWYQQILGQGPKLLIQFQNNGVVDDSQLPKDRFSAERLKGVDSTLKIQPAKLEDSAVYLCASSLGVLSGGKNEQFFGPGTRLTVL.

The chain links TRBV20-1 to TRBJ2-5; there is no DNA to check the TCRdb D call of TRBD2. The CDR3 has 17 residues. Germline loops: CDR1 DFQATT, CDR2 SNEGSKA (reference sequence). This chain's CDR3 is CSARDGTSGRSTETQYF.

V is TRBV14 and J is TRBJ2-2; checking the TCRdb D call of TRBD1 is not possible without DNA. The CDR3 spans 13 residues. The germline V gene has CDR1 SGHDN and CDR2 FVKESK. CDR3 sequence: CASSLRGAGELFF. Supplemented by reference TRBV14 and TRBJ2-2, the full variable domain reads EAGVTQFPSHSVIEKGQTVTLRCDPISGHDNLYWYRRVMGKEIKFLLHFVKESKQDESGMPNNRFLAERTGGTYSTLKVQPAELEDSGVYFCASSLRGAGELFFGEGSRLTVL.

This chain links TRBV12-3 or TRBV12-4 with TRBJ1-2; TCRdb's D call, TRBD1, is unchecked because there is no DNA. This CDR3 is built from 12 residues. The CDR3 spells CASRGQAYGYTF.